The 32 T cell receptor beta chains reported below all come from one sample, sequenced in a study of tissue T cells after allogeneic stem cell transplantation. TCRdb's copy holds only in-frame clones and misses some; the assay was immunoSEQ multiplex PCR. The table has roughly 25,000 clones, 91% seen once. The sequenced sample was blood, obtained before transplantation. The receptors stem from a male donor older than 55 who later had graft-versus-host disease after an allogeneic stem cell transplant.

The V gene is TRBV21-1, the J gene TRBJ2-7; TRBD1 was called by the table and not checked on the DNA. TRBV21-1 is listed as a pseudogene. There are 14 residues in the CDR3. The CDR3 nucleotides read TGTGCCAGCAGCAAATGTGACAGGCTCTACGAGCAGTACTTC. Its protein is CASSKCDRLYEQYF.

The chain combines TRBV27 with TRBJ2-1, with TRBD1 matching 7 bases. CDR3 size: 16 residues. Unmatched junction bases numbered 9, after V lost 4 bases and J lost 3 bases. CDR1 is MNHEY and CDR2 is SMNVEV in the germline V gene (reference sequence). The CDR3: CASSSNRDRSYNEQFF. CDR3 nucleotides: TGTGCCAGCAGTTCGAACCGGGACAGAAGCTACAATGAGCAGTTCTTC.

The V call is TRBV29-1, the J call TRBJ1-1; 8 bases are shared with TRBD1. Unmatched junction bases numbered 6, after V lost 5 bases and J lost 1 base. CDR1 is SQVTM and CDR2 is ANQGSEA in the germline V gene. The CDR3 totals 14 residues. The CDR3 bases are TGCAGCGTTATCCTACAGGGGGAGAACACTGAAGCTTTCTTT. It codes for CSVILQGENTEAFF.

This chain joins TRBV9 and TRBJ1-3, with 7 positions matching TRBD1. The V and J ends lost 4 bases and 0 bases, in that order; junction bases with no gene match: 7. Per germline, CDR1 SGDLS and CDR2 YYNGEE. The CDR3 totals 16 residues. Here the CDR3 DNA reads TGTGCCAGCAGCCCAAGACAGGGACCCTCTGGAAACACCATATATTTT. Translated: CASSPRQGPSGNTIYF.

The gene calls are TRBV12-3 or TRBV12-4 and TRBJ1-6; D is perhaps TRBD1 (6 bases). V dropped 8 bases and J dropped 8 bases, with 13 bases sitting between them. The CDR3 runs to 13 residues. The CDR3 DNA sequence: TGTGCCAGCTCGAACAGGGCAGATTCACCCCTCCACTTT. It encodes CASSNRADSPLHF.

V gene TRBV5-6 combines with J gene TRBJ2-5; D is perhaps TRBD1 (7 bases). The CDR3 contains 14 residues. V was pared by 4 bases and J by 5 bases, with 15 bases between. Per the germline V gene, CDR1 is SGHDT and CDR2 is YYEEEE. The CDR3 region has the DNA TGTGCCAGCAGCGCCCAGGGGGGCGTGGAGACCCAGTACTTC. Translation gives CASSAQGGVETQYF.

The chain couples TRBV19 to TRBJ1-4; D is uncertain. V was shortened by 4 bases and J by 4 bases, with 7 bases between the two germline ends. Germline CDR1 LNHDA, CDR2 SQIVND (reference sequence). The CDR3 runs to 13 residues. The CDR3 coding sequence is TGTGCCAGTAGTACAACGGATAATGAAAAACTGTTTTTT. Amino acid sequence: CASSTTDNEKLFF.

V and J are TRBV5-1 and TRBJ2-5, with D maybe TRBD2 (6 bases). V lost 4 bases, J lost 0 bases, and 13 bases lay in between. CDR1 is SGHRS, CDR2 YFSETQ, per germline. This CDR3 contains 15 residues. The CDR3 coding sequence is TGCGCCAGCAGCCGAACGGGGAGGAACCAAGAGACCCAGTACTTC. Its protein is CASSRTGRNQETQYF. The whole variable domain, filled in from reference TRBV5-1 and TRBJ2-5, reads KAGVTQTPRYLIKTRGQQVTLSCSPISGHRSVSWYQQTPGQGLQFLFEYFSETQRNKGNFPGRFSGRQFSNSRSEMNVSTLELGDSALYLCASSRTGRNQETQYFGPGTRLLVL.

This chain links TRBV2 with TRBJ2-5; a possible D gene is TRBD1 (5 bases). Germline CDR1 SNHLY, CDR2 FYNNEI. Trimming removed 6 bases from V and 5 bases from J, with 10 bases in between. This CDR3 contains 12 residues. The DNA for the CDR3 is TGTGCCAGCAGCCGGACATCGGAGACCCAGTACTTC. Encoded protein: CASSRTSETQYF.

V is TRBV9 and J is TRBJ2-2; D is ambiguous. Germline lookup yields CDR1 SGDLS and CDR2 YYNGEE. The V gene lost 0 bases and the J gene lost 1 base, with 7 bases spanning the gap. CDR3 length: 15 amino acids. The CDR3 DNA is TGTGCCAGCAGCGTAGAACTACAGAACACCGGGGAGCTGTTTTTT. Protein: CASSVELQNTGELFF. The entire variable domain, with the rest obtained from reference TRBV9 and TRBJ2-2, is as follows: DSGVTQTPKHLITATGQRVTLRCSPRSGDLSVYWYQQSLDQGLQFLIQYYNGEERAKGNILERFSAQQFPDLHSELNLSSLELGDSALYFCASSVELQNTGELFFGEGSRLTVL.

The chain combines TRBV18 with TRBJ1-3; D call uncertain. The CDR3 covers 16 residues. Germline V gene lookup returns CDR1 KGHSH and CDR2 LQKENI. V was shortened by 0 bases and J by 3 bases, with 12 bases between the two germline ends. CDR3 DNA sequence: TGTGCCAGCTCACCACCGTTGGTGGCAGATGGAAACACCATATATTTT. Translated, it gives CASSPPLVADGNTIYF.

The chain has TRBV7-9 and TRBJ1-1; TRBD1 matches at 9 bases. This CDR3 is 13 amino acids long. The germline gives CDR1 SEHNR, CDR2 FQNEAQ (reference sequence). With V trimmed by 5 bases and J by 8 bases, 6 bases remained unmatched. Here the CDR3 DNA reads TGTGCCAGCAGCATACAGGGGGCGGACGAAGCTTTCTTT. Amino acid sequence: CASSIQGADEAFF.

CDR3 sequence reads: CAISEGNAEAFF. In DNA, the CDR3 is TGTGCCATCAGTGAGGGAAACGCCGAAGCTTTCTTT. This chain links TRBV10-3 with TRBJ1-1; D not certain. Germline CDR1 reads ENHRY; CDR2 reads SYGVKD. Trimming removed 2 bases at V and 8 bases at J, with 9 bases between. The CDR3 covers 12 residues.

V is TRBV9 and J is TRBJ2-5; no firm D call. Trimming took 2 bases from V and 1 from J, leaving 12 bases between them. This CDR3 has 15 amino acids. In germline, CDR1 is SGDLS, CDR2 YYNGEE. The CDR3 DNA sequence: TGTGCCAGCAGCGTTACCGCGCTTTCCCAAGAGACCCAGTACTTC. Translated, it gives CASSVTALSQETQYF.

This chain uses TRBV30 with TRBJ1-1, with D possibly TRBD1 on 6 matching bases. The germline CDR1 and CDR2 sequences are GTSNPN and SVGIG (reference sequence). The CDR3 has 14 residues. V was clipped by 5 bases and J by 1 base, with 14 bases between them. CDR3 nucleotides: TGTGCCTGGCTTTTTGGGGGCTCGAACACTGAAGCTTTCTTT. It codes for CAWLFGGSNTEAFF.

The chain employs TRBV9 and TRBJ2-7, with a possible D match to TRBD2 (5 bases). From germline, CDR1 is SGDLS and CDR2 YYNGEE. The CDR3 runs to 15 residues. Trimming removed 0 bases at V and 0 bases at J, with 10 bases between. The CDR3 here is CASSVDGSFSYEQYF. The CDR3 coding sequence is TGTGCCAGCAGCGTAGATGGGAGCTTCTCCTACGAGCAGTACTTC.

The rearrangement uses TRBV4-2 and TRBJ2-7; 8 nucleotides line up with TRBD1. V gave up 4 bases and J gave up 2 bases; unmatched junction bases: 4. Germline loops: CDR1 LGHNA, CDR2 YNFKEQ. The CDR3 has 14 residues. As DNA, the CDR3 is TGTGCCAGCAGCCCAGGGACAGGTACCTACGAGCAGTACTTC. Amino acid sequence: CASSPGTGTYEQYF.

This chain uses TRBV11-3 with TRBJ2-1, with a weak D call TRBD2 (5 bases). The length of the CDR3 is 16 residues. Deletions cut 1 base from V and 0 bases from J, with 10 bases between. Looked up from germline, CDR1 is SGHNT and CDR2 is YENEEA. The CDR3 nucleotides read TGTGCCAGCAGCTTAGGGCGGGTCCTCTCCTACAATGAGCAGTTCTTC. The encoded protein is CASSLGRVLSYNEQFF.

This sequence joins TRBV7-6 and TRBJ1-1; D uncertain. Trimming pared 3 bases from V and 6 bases from J, leaving 11 bases between. Germline V gene lookup returns CDR1 SGHVS and CDR2 FNYEAQ. This CDR3 is 13 amino acids long. The CDR3, as DNA: TGTGCCAGCAGCTTTAGCGAAGCGGCTGAAGCTTTCTTT. Its translation is CASSFSEAAEAFF. Full variable domain (remainder filled in from reference TRBV7-6 and TRBJ1-1): GAGVSQSPRYKVTKRGQDVALRCDPISGHVSLYWYRQALGQGPEFLTYFNYEAQQDKSGLPNDRFSAERPEGSISTLTIQRTEQRDSAMYRCASSFSEAAEAFFGQGTRLTVV.

This clone has just one count. The V gene is TRBV12-3 or TRBV12-4, the J gene TRBJ2-1, with TRBD1 matching 9 bases. There are 13 residues in the CDR3. The V gene end was trimmed by 6 bases and the J gene end by 14 bases; junction bases not matched to a gene: 11. The CDR3 spells CASSPITGTGKFF. Here the CDR3 DNA reads TGTGCCAGCAGCCCGATTACCGGGACAGGGAAGTTCTTC.

This chain links TRBV10-3 with TRBJ1-1, with D possibly being TRBD1 (5 bases). Germline V gives CDR1 ENHRY, CDR2 SYGVKD. Trimming took off 7 bases at V and 5 bases at J, with 14 bases between the two ends. The CDR3 has 13 amino acids. The CDR3: CAITQEITTEAFF. The CDR3 DNA sequence: TGTGCCATCACACAGGAGATAACGACTGAAGCTTTCTTT.

The gene calls are TRBV5-1 and TRBJ2-7, with 8 bases fitting TRBD1. CDR1 SGHRS and CDR2 YFSETQ come from the germline V gene. The J segment lost 7 bases and the V segment lost 1 base, leaving 10 bases of the junction unmatched. CDR3 size: 15 residues. CDR3 coding DNA: TGCGCCAGCAGCTTGAGCAGACAGGGGTCGGGGGAGCAGTACTTC. It translates to CASSLSRQGSGEQYF.

The chain joins TRBV21-1 to TRBJ1-5; TRBD1, the table's D call, was not compared with the DNA. TRBV21-1 is tagged as a pseudogene. The CDR3 has 16 amino acids. The CDR3 DNA reads as TGTGCCAGCAGCAAAGGAACCAGGGGCCCCTCGGGGACCCAGCATTTT. Protein product: CASSKGTRGPSGTQHF.

The chain uses TRBV6-5 and TRBJ2-7; D unclear. V lost 8 bases, J lost 2 bases, and 10 bases lay in between. Germline CDR1 MNHEY, CDR2 SVGAGI. The CDR3 has 12 residues. CDR3 loop: CASLHPTYEQYF. In DNA, the CDR3 is TGTGCCAGCTTGCACCCAACCTACGAGCAGTACTTC.

This rearrangement joins TRBV3-1 (or the pseudogene TRBV3-2) to TRBJ1-1; D gene ambiguous. CDR1 is LGHDT and CDR2 is YNNKEL in the germline V gene (reference sequence). Trimming cost V 3 bases and J 3 bases, with 8 bases left between them. CDR3 length: 13 amino acids. The chain's CDR3 is CASSQTRDTEAFF. The DNA for the CDR3 is TGTGCCAGCAGCCAGACCCGGGACACTGAAGCTTTCTTT.

The chain is built from TRBV18 and TRBJ1-6; 9 positions match TRBD1. Germline values: CDR1 KGHSH, CDR2 LQKENI. The ends lost 5 bases at V and 10 bases at J; junction bases unmatched: 6. The CDR3 spans 14 residues. The CDR3 loop reads CASSSTGGKSPLHF. The CDR3 DNA reads as TGTGCCAGCTCATCGACAGGGGGAAAATCACCCCTCCACTTT.

The chain has TRBV5-1 and TRBJ2-7; D is ambiguous. The ends were cut back, 7 bases at V and 7 bases at J, with 21 bases in the middle. This CDR3 is 14 amino acids long. Germline V CDR1 and CDR2: SGHRS, YFSETQ. Written as DNA, the CDR3 is TGCGCCAGCCACTCAAACCCGGACGGAGTTGAGCAGTACTTC. Its protein is CASHSNPDGVEQYF.

The rearrangement links TRBV6-2 or TRBV6-3 to TRBJ1-1; D unresolved. The CDR3 contains 12 residues. V lost 6 bases and J 8 bases, leaving 13 bases between the germline ends. Germline-derived CDR1 and CDR2 are MNHEY and SVGEGT. In DNA form, the CDR3 reads TGTGCCAGCAGCCAAAACCACCCCGAAGCTTTCTTT. It is translated as CASSQNHPEAFF.

The chain recombines TRBV9 with TRBJ2-7; 9 bases line up with TRBD1. J lost 5 bases, V lost 3 bases, and 9 bases had no gene match. CDR1 is SGDLS, CDR2 YYNGEE, per germline. CDR3 length: 15 residues. The chain's CDR3 is CASSAVGGQGDEQYF. CDR3 sequence (DNA): TGTGCCAGCAGCGCGGTAGGGGGACAGGGTGACGAGCAGTACTTC.

V and J are TRBV10-3 and TRBJ2-3, with 9 bases matching TRBD2. Germline CDR1 and CDR2: ENHRY and SYGVKD. The CDR3 runs 16 residues. Trimming removed 0 bases from V and 4 bases from J; junction bases left unmatched: 5. DNA for the CDR3: TGTGCCATCAGTGAGTCGTGGCGGGAGGGCGCAGATACGCAGTATTTT. Translated: CAISESWREGADTQYF.

J is TRBJ2-2 and V is TRBV3-1 (or the pseudogene TRBV3-2); 9 nucleotides agree with TRBD2. The CDR3 has 16 amino acids. V shed 4 bases and J 6 bases; nucleotides not matched to a gene: 9. Per the germline V gene, CDR1 is LGHDT and CDR2 is YNNKEL (reference sequence). The CDR3 loop is CASSLGTSLDSGELFF. CDR3 bases: TGTGCCAGCAGCCTCGGGACTAGCCTGGACTCCGGGGAGCTGTTTTTT.

This clone was seen once. The V and J genes are TRBV7-9 and TRBJ2-2; 10 bases line up with TRBD1. The CDR3 contains 16 residues. The V and J ends lost 5 bases and 6 bases, in that order; junction bases with no gene match: 9. The germline V gene encodes CDR1 SEHNR and CDR2 FQNEAQ (reference sequence). CDR3 sequence: CASSRGTGVSSGELFF. In nucleotides, the CDR3 is TGTGCCAGCAGCCGGGGGACAGGGGTATCGTCCGGGGAGCTGTTTTTT.